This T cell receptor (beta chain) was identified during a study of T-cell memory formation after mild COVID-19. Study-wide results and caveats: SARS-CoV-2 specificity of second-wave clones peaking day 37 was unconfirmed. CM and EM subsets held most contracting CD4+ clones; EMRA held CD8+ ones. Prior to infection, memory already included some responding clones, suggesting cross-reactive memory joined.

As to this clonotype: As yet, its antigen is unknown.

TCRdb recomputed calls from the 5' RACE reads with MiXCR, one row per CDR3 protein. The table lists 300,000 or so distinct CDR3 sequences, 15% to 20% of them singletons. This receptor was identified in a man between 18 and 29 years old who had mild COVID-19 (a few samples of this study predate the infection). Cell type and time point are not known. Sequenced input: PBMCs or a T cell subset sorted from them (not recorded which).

The CDR3 protein is CSASGGAMDTQYF. CDR3 nucleotide sequence: TGCAGTGCTAGCGGGGGGGCCATGGATACGCAGTATTTT. This rearrangement joins TRBV20-1 to TRBJ2-3, with 8 bases matching TRBD2. The germline V gene has CDR1 DFQATT and CDR2 SNEGSKA (reference sequence). The J segment lost 6 bases and the V segment lost 3 bases, leaving 5 bases of the junction unmatched. This CDR3 comprises 13 residues.